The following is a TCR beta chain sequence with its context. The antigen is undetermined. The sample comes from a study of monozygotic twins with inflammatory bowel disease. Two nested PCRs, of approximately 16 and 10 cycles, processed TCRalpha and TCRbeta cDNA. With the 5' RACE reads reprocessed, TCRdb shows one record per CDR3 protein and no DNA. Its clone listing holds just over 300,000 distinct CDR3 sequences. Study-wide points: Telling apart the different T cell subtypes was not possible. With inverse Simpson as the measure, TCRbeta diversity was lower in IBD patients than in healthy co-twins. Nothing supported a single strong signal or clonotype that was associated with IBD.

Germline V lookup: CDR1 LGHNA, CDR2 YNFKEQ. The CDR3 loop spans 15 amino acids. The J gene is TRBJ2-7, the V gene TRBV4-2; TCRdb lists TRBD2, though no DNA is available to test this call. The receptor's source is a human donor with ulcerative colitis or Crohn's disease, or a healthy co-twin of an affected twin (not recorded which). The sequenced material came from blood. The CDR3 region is CASTKAGGPGDEQYF.